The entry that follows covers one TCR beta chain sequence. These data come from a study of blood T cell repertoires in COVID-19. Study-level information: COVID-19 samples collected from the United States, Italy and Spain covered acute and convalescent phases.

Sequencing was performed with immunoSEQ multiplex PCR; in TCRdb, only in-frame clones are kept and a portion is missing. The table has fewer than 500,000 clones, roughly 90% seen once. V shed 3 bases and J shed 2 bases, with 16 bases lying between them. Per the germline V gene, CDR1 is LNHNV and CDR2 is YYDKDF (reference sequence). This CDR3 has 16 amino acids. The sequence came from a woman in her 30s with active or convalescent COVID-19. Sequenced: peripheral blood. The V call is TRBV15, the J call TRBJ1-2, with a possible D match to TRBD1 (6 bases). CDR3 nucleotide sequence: TGTGCCACCAGCAGCCAACGGGGGGCGGGAAACTATGGCTACACCTTC. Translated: CATSSQRGAGNYGYTF.